This T cell receptor beta chain was captured in a study of CD8 T cells in ankylosing spondylitis. Quantitative 5'-RACE with molecular barcodes generated TCR beta libraries. TCRdb processed the 5' RACE reads anew with MiXCR; each CDR3 protein has one entry. The sample consists of about 240,000 distinct CDR3 sequences, approximately 8.4% of them appearing once. Concerning this clonotype: Its antigen is as yet unknown.

General study results and limits: There was reportedly significant enrichment of clones that were disease-linked in matched ankylosing spondylitis synovial fluid. Earlier literature documents some of the motif variants in reactive arthritis synovial fluid and blood. The study identified a TCR beta motif of under ten highly homologous variants that appeared characteristic of ankylosing spondylitis blood.

Deletions cut 5 bases from V and 1 base from J, with 14 bases between. The germline V gene encodes CDR1 SGHTA and CDR2 FQGNSA. The CDR3 extends over 15 amino acids. This rearrangement joins TRBV7-2 to TRBJ2-5, with D possibly matching TRBD2 (5 bases). The sample was blood, either unsorted or a sorted T cell fraction (not recorded which). This receptor was taken from a female donor with ankylosing spondylitis or in good health (not recorded which). CDR3 bases: TGTGCCAGCAGCCCGGCGTTTGCGGGCCAAGAGACCCAGTACTTC. Translation: CASSPAFAGQETQYF.